The 10 T cell receptor beta chains below all came from one sample that was sequenced in a study of T cell responses to AZD1222 COVID-19 vaccine. Libraries were prepared by immunoSEQ multiplex PCR; TCRdb keeps only in-frame clonotypes and omits some of them. The data contain 110,000 to 150,000 clones, under 95% of them singletons. This specimen consisted of peripheral blood, obtained on day 0 of AZD1222 vaccination. The receptors come from an adult in good health.

V and J are TRBV19 and TRBJ2-7; D unclear. V was shortened by 9 bases and J by 2 bases, with 14 bases between the two germline ends. The CDR3 is 13 residues long. The germline V gene encodes CDR1 LNHDA and CDR2 SQIVND (reference sequence). The CDR3 sequence: CASQGSLTYEQYF. Written as DNA, the CDR3 is TGTGCCAGCCAAGGATCCCTTACCTACGAGCAGTACTTC. Full variable domain (remainder filled in from reference TRBV19 and TRBJ2-7): DGGITQSPKYLFRKEGQNVTLSCEQNLNHDAMYWYRQDPGQGLRLIYYSQIVNDFQKGDIAEGYSVSREKKESFPLTVTSAQKNPTAFYLCASQGSLTYEQYFGPGTRLTVT.

Turning to this clone: Since a much larger clone is just one base distant, this may be a read error. The chain links TRBV28 to TRBJ1-5, with TRBD1 as a possible D gene (5 bases). CDR3 size: 12 residues. Germline loops: CDR1 MDHEN, CDR2 SYDVKM. Between the trimmed V and J ends, which lost 6 bases and 4 bases, there was a span of 7 bases. CDR3 sequence reads: CASRGGNQPQHF. The CDR3 DNA sequence: TGTGCCAGCAGGGGGGGGAATCAGCCCCAGCATTTT.

The chain combines TRBV2 with TRBJ1-1, with D maybe TRBD1 (5 bases). The CDR3 contains 13 residues. Germline V lookup: CDR1 SNHLY, CDR2 FYNNEI. Trimming left V 8 bases short and J 1 base short, with 11 bases between. The CDR3 sequence: CASWGKQNTEAFF. The CDR3 bases are TGTGCCAGCTGGGGCAAACAGAACACTGAAGCTTTCTTT. Full variable domain (missing parts from reference TRBV2 and TRBJ1-1): EPEVTQTPSHQVTQMGQEVILRCVPISNHLYFYWYRQILGQKVEFLVSFYNNEISEKSEIFDDQFSVERPDGSNFTLKIRSTKLEDSAMYFCASWGKQNTEAFFGQGTRLTVV.

This clone was detected only a few times. The chain employs TRBV28 and TRBJ1-6; D possibly corresponds to TRBD1 (5 bases). The CDR3 has 13 amino acids. CDR1 and CDR2 (germline): MDHEN, SYDVKM. The V end lost 1 base, the J end lost 11 bases, and 9 bases lay between the germline ends. The CDR3 region is CASSLSGRTPLHF. In nucleotides, the CDR3 is TGTGCCAGCAGTTTATCGGGGCGAACACCCCTCCACTTT.

This clone has only a few counts. The chain employs TRBV19 and TRBJ2-7, with 10 bases lining up with TRBD2. The CDR3 consists of 16 residues. V shed 5 bases, J shed 0 bases, and the junction held 7 bases outside the gene matches. Germline V gene sequence: CDR1 LNHDA, CDR2 SQIVND (reference sequence). The CDR3 bases are TGTGCCAGTAGTGGTACCGGGACTAGCGCCTCCTACGAGCAGTACTTC. Residues: CASSGTGTSASYEQYF.

The rearrangement uses TRBV2 and TRBJ1-1, with D tentatively TRBD1 (6 bases). Trimming cost V 4 bases and J 4 bases, with 13 bases left between them. The CDR3 extends over 14 amino acids. Germline V CDR1 and CDR2: SNHLY, FYNNEI. The chain's CDR3 is CASSVAQGSTEAFF. CDR3 nucleotides: TGTGCCAGCAGTGTTGCACAGGGAAGCACTGAAGCTTTCTTT.

The rearrangement links TRBV11-3 to TRBJ2-3; TRBD2 matches at 9 bases. The length of the CDR3 is 16 residues. The germline CDR1 and CDR2 sequences are SGHNT and YENEEA. Trimming removed 0 bases from V and 2 bases from J; junction bases left unmatched: 3. The CDR3 spells CASSLDQRGDTDTQYF. The CDR3 DNA reads as TGTGCCAGCAGCTTAGATCAGCGGGGGGACACAGATACGCAGTATTTT.

The chain couples TRBV2 to TRBJ1-1; unclear D gene. V lost 6 bases and J 1 base, leaving 12 bases between the germline ends. The CDR3 totals 14 residues. Germline CDR1 and CDR2: SNHLY and FYNNEI. The CDR3 DNA reads as TGTGCCAGCAGCCCCGGGCCGGGGAACACTGAAGCTTTCTTT. Translated, it gives CASSPGPGNTEAFF.

This clone was seen a few times. The chain uses TRBV7-8 and TRBJ2-2; 7 positions agree with TRBD1. This CDR3 comprises 17 residues. Trimming cost V 5 bases and J 3 bases; bases outside gene matches: 12. Germline V gene sequence: CDR1 SGHVS, CDR2 FQNEAQ. CDR3: CASSLRSLGQHTGELFF. Here the CDR3 DNA reads TGTGCCAGCAGCCTACGGTCTTTGGGACAGCACACCGGGGAGCTGTTTTTT.

The chain carries TRBV7-2 and TRBJ1-3; the match to TRBD1 covers 7 bases. V shed 2 bases and J 2 bases; nucleotides not matched to a gene: 9. CDR1 and CDR2 (germline): SGHTA, FQGNSA. The CDR3 covers 17 residues. The CDR3 DNA reads TGTGCCAGCAGCTTAATCGGGTCAAGGGGGCCTGGAAACACCATATATTTT. It is translated as CASSLIGSRGPGNTIYF.